Presented here are 14 T cell receptor beta chains from one specimen sequenced in a study of T cell repertoires in cytomegalovirus infection. For these TCRs, the target antigens are not known. In TCRdb, the reads were re-called with MiXCR into one record per CDR3 protein. The repertoire holds approximately 300,000 distinct CDR3 sequences, with roughly 28% as singletons. The sequencing here drew on cultured PBMCs, taken from culture after CMV antigen stimulation. All receptors derive from a human donor in good health (CMV status not recorded). Some clones in this sample may be carry-over from other donors' samples.

The chain recombines TRBV7-9 with TRBJ1-5; D uncertain. CDR3 length: 15 residues. The V end lost 4 bases, the J end lost 3 bases, and 13 bases lay between the germline ends. Germline loops: CDR1 SEHNR, CDR2 FQNEAQ (reference sequence). The CDR3 DNA follows: TGTGCCAGCAGCTGGGGAGAGACATACAATCAGCCCCAGCATTTT. Translating gives CASSWGETYNQPQHF.

The V and J genes are TRBV6-2 or TRBV6-3 and TRBJ2-3, with D possibly TRBD1 on 6 matching bases. The V gene lost 0 bases and the J gene lost 4 bases, with 14 bases spanning the gap. Germline V gene data show CDR1 as MNHEY and CDR2 as SVGEGT. This CDR3 spans 16 amino acids. As DNA, the CDR3 is TGTGCCAGCAGTTACTCGAGGACAGTGGGAGCAGATACGCAGTATTTT. This codes for CASSYSRTVGADTQYF.

The chain is built from TRBV6-4 and TRBJ2-3, with no clear D. V dropped 2 bases and J dropped 4 bases, with 16 bases sitting between them. Germline V lookup: CDR1 MRHNA, CDR2 SNTAGT. This CDR3 contains 16 residues. As DNA, the CDR3 is TGTGCCAGCAGTGACACGAGGATTGGCTCGGCAGATACGCAGTATTTT. Protein: CASSDTRIGSADTQYF.

The rearrangement links TRBV2 to TRBJ2-7; D is unresolved. CDR1 and CDR2 (germline): SNHLY, FYNNEI. This CDR3 comprises 11 residues. With 2 bases removed from V and 4 bases from J, the gap between germline ends came to 3 bases. The CDR3 is CASSEWYEQYF. DNA for the CDR3: TGTGCCAGCAGTGAATGGTACGAGCAGTACTTC. Full variable domain (rest looked up from reference TRBV2 and TRBJ2-7): EPEVTQTPSHQVTQMGQEVILRCVPISNHLYFYWYRQILGQKVEFLVSFYNNEISEKSEIFDDQFSVERPDGSNFTLKIRSTKLEDSAMYFCASSEWYEQYFGPGTRLTVT.

V and J are TRBV29-1 and TRBJ2-2; perhaps TRBD2 as D (5 bases). This CDR3 spans 14 amino acids. Trimming took off 4 bases at V and 6 bases at J, with 15 bases between the two ends. The V gene's germline CDR1 is SQVTM and CDR2 ANQGSEA. This CDR3 reads CSVGGSDWAGELFF. CDR3 nucleotides: TGCAGCGTTGGTGGGAGCGATTGGGCCGGGGAGCTGTTTTTT.

At least ten counts were recorded for this clonotype. The chain links TRBV7-9 to TRBJ2-5; D remains ambiguous. This CDR3 has 15 amino acids. CDR1 and CDR2 (germline): SEHNR, FQNEAQ (reference sequence). V shed 2 bases and J shed 5 bases, with 15 bases lying between them. Here the CDR3 reads CASSLFGDPVETQYF. CDR3 nucleotides: TGTGCCAGCAGCTTATTTGGCGACCCTGTGGAGACCCAGTACTTC.

This clonotype has ten or more counts. The chain uses TRBV7-2 and TRBJ2-5, with TRBD2 identical over 8 bases. CDR3 length: 17 amino acids. V gave up 5 bases and J gave up 3 bases; unmatched junction bases: 14. Looked up from germline, CDR1 is SGHTA and CDR2 is FQGNSA. The CDR3 here is CASSPVSGLAREETQYF. The DNA of the CDR3 is TGTGCCAGCAGCCCCGTCTCAGGACTAGCTCGCGAAGAGACCCAGTACTTC.

CDR3 bases: TGTGCCAGCAGCCCCTATGGAAACACCATATATTTT. Protein sequence: CASSPYGNTIYF. This sequence joins TRBV7-8 and TRBJ1-3, with no clear D. Trimming took off 5 bases at V and 3 bases at J, with 5 bases between the two ends. This CDR3 region has 12 residues. Germline assignment: CDR1 SGHVS and CDR2 FQNEAQ.

This chain links TRBV11-3 with TRBJ2-1; no clear D. The V end lost 4 bases, the J end lost 8 bases, and 12 bases lay between the germline ends. Germline V gives CDR1 SGHNT, CDR2 YENEEA. The CDR3 length is 13 residues. CDR3 bases: TGTGCCAGCAGCTGCCTCAGCCGGGATGAGCAGTTCTTC. Translation gives CASSCLSRDEQFF.

This clonotype turned up a few times. The chain joins TRBV6-5 to TRBJ1-3; D is unresolved. V was clipped by 6 bases and J by 5 bases, with 14 bases between them. Germline CDR1 and CDR2: MNHEY and SVGAGI. The CDR3 consists of 14 residues. The CDR3 loop reads CASRSSTMRNTIYF. CDR3 sequence (DNA): TGTGCCAGCAGGTCCTCGACAATGCGAAACACCATATATTTT.

This clonotype was counted a single time. The chain carries TRBV9 and TRBJ1-5, with 12 bases matching TRBD1. Germline V lookup: CDR1 SGDLS, CDR2 YYNGEE. V gave up 3 bases and J gave up 5 bases; unmatched junction bases: 6. The CDR3 is made up of 16 amino acids. CDR3 coding DNA: TGTGCCAGCAGCGACGGGACAGGGGGCAGGGATCAGCCCCAGCATTTT. This codes for CASSDGTGGRDQPQHF.

This clonotype has only a few counts. V and J are TRBV7-8 and TRBJ2-5; D may be TRBD2 (7 bases). The CDR3 length is 15 residues. With 5 bases removed from V and 5 bases from J, the gap between germline ends came to 18 bases. CDR1 is SGHVS and CDR2 is FQNEAQ in the germline V gene. CDR3 amino acids: CASSMSGGGGETQYF. The CDR3 DNA sequence: TGTGCCAGCAGCATGAGTGGGGGAGGGGGGGAGACCCAGTACTTC.

The genes are TRBV6-6 and TRBJ1-1; possible D gene TRBD1, 5 bases. Between the trimmed V and J ends, which lost 1 base and 4 bases, there was a span of 19 bases. Per the germline V gene, CDR1 is MNHNY and CDR2 is SVGAGI (reference sequence). This CDR3 is built from 17 residues. Here the CDR3 DNA reads TGTGCCAGCAGTTACTGGGGCTCGGGGGGGGTATCCACTGAAGCTTTCTTT. It encodes CASSYWGSGGVSTEAFF.

This sequence joins TRBV7-2 and TRBJ1-5, with D tentatively TRBD1 (5 bases). This CDR3 is 14 amino acids long. CDR1 and CDR2 (germline): SGHTA, FQGNSA. Trimming left V 5 bases short and J 7 bases short, with 15 bases between. Written as DNA, the CDR3 is TGTGCCAGCAGCACCAACGGGGGATCCCAGCCCCAGCATTTT. It translates to CASSTNGGSQPQHF.